This T cell receptor (beta chain) was retrieved from a study of T cells in Graves' hyperthyroidism and ophthalmopathy. Overall study: Peripheral blood was collected at initial diagnosis, before any treatment.

Each patient was aged 18 to 65 and had newly diagnosed hyperthyroidism of under 2 months' duration. The source material, RNA transcripts, was used to amplify TCR beta CDR3 regions. The primer set for the first-round RT-PCR of the TCR CDR3 was HTBI. TCRdb reprocessed the multiplex PCR reads with MiXCR, giving one entry per CDR3 protein. Of some 600,000 distinct CDR3 sequences listed, approximately 15% are singletons. This clonotype has a count of ten or more. Trimming took 5 bases from V and 9 from J; bases not matched to a gene: 14. This CDR3 has 16 amino acids. Germline V gene lookup returns CDR1 MDHEN and CDR2 SYDVKM.

Sequencing was done on a sample of blood. The sequence was collected from a woman aged 25 to 39 with Graves' hyperthyroidism that later progressed to Graves' ophthalmopathy. J is TRBJ2-1 and V is TRBV28; 9 positions match TRBD2. The CDR3 is CASSPFRREGRIEQFF. In DNA form, the CDR3 reads TGTGCCAGCAGTCCTTTTCGGCGGGAGGGCCGTATTGAGCAGTTCTTC.